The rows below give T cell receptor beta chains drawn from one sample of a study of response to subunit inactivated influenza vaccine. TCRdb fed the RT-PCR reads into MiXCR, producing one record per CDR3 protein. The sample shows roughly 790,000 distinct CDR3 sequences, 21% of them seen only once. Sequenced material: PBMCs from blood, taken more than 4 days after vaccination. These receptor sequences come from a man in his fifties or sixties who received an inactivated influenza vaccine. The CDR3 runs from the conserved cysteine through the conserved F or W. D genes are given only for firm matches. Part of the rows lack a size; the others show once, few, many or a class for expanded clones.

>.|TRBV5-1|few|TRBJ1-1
CASSLVWGGDAFF
TGCGCCAGCAGCTTGGTATGGGGGGGGGATGCTTTCTTT
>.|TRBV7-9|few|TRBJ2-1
CASTNRDTRDNEQFF
TGTGCCAGCACCAACAGGGATACTAGGGACAATGAGCAGTTCTTC
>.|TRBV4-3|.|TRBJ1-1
CASSQGQGLVTEAFF
TGCGCCAGCAGCCAAGGACAAGGGTTGGTCACTGAAGCTTTCTTT
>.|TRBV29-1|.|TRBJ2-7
CSVDGEGEQYF
TGCAGCGTTGATGGGGAAGGCGAGCAGTACTTC
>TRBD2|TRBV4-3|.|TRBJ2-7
CASSQDIGLAGGYEQYF
TGCGCCAGCAGCCAAGATATTGGACTAGCGGGAGGGTACGAGCAGTACTTC
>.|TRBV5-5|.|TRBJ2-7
CASSAFGRATYEQYF
TGTGCCAGCAGCGCCTTCGGTAGGGCCACCTACGAGCAGTACTTC
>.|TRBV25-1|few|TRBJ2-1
CASSELGGNEQFF
TGTGCCAGCAGTGAATTGGGGGGCAATGAGCAGTTCTTC
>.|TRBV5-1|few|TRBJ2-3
CASSLPASDTQYF
TGCGCCAGCAGCTTGCCGGCGTCAGATACGCAGTATTTT
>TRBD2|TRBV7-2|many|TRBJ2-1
CASSLARWGTSGYNEQFF
TGTGCCAGCAGCTTAGCGAGGTGGGGGACTAGCGGCTACAATGAGCAGTTCTTC
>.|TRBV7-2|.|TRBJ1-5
CASSLVTGGSNQPQHF
TGTGCCAGCAGCTTAGTGACCGGGGGTAGCAATCAGCCCCAGCATTTT
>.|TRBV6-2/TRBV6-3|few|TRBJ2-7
CASSFWNEQYF
TGTGCCAGCAGTTTCTGGAACGAGCAGTACTTC
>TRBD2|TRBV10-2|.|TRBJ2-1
CASTLLAGAHSYNEQFF
TGCGCCAGCACCCTACTAGCGGGGGCCCACTCCTACAATGAGCAGTTCTTC
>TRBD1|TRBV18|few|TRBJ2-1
CASSPGTAGGNEQFF
TGTGCCAGCTCACCGGGGACAGCTGGGGGTAATGAGCAGTTCTTC
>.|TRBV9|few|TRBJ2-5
CASSRHQETQYF
TGTGCCAGTTCGCGACACCAAGAGACCCAGTACTTC
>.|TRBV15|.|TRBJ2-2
CATSRFTTGNGELFF
TGTGCCACCAGCAGGTTTACTACAGGGAACGGGGAGCTGTTTTTT
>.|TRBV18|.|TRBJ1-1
CASSRYQENTEAFF
TGTGCCAGCTCACGGTACCAGGAGAACACTGAAGCTTTCTTT
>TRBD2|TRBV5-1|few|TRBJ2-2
CASSSSGRAGELFF
TGCGCCAGCAGCTCTAGCGGGAGGGCCGGGGAGCTGTTTTTT
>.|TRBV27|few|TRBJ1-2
CASSKLGTPNYGYTF
TGTGCCAGCAGCAAACTCGGGACACCTAACTATGGCTACACCTTC
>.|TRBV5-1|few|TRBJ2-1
CASSTSNFPQFF
TGCGCCAGCAGCACCAGCAACTTCCCCCAGTTCTTC
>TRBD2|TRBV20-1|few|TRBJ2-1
CSAQDLAGGYEQFF
TGCAGTGCTCAGGATCTAGCGGGGGGTTATGAGCAGTTCTTC
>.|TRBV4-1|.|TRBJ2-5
CASSQGSSQETQYF
TGCGCCAGCAGCCAAGGGTCGTCTCAAGAGACCCAGTACTTC
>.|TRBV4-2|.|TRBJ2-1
CASSQDEPDQQFF
TGTGCCAGCAGCCAAGATGAGCCCGATCAGCAGTTCTTC
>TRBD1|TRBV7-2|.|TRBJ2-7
CASSSNSGTAYEQYF
TGTGCCAGCAGCTCTAACTCCGGGACAGCCTACGAGCAGTACTTC
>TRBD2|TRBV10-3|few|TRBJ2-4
CAISESGTRGNIQYF
TGTGCCATCAGTGAGTCGGGGACTAGGGGGAACATTCAGTACTTC
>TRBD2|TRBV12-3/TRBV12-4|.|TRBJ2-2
CASRLSGRATGELFF
TGTGCCAGCAGGCTAAGCGGGAGGGCGACCGGGGAGCTGTTTTTT
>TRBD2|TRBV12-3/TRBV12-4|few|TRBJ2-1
CASRPGTSGVNEQFF
TGTGCCAGCAGGCCTGGGACTAGCGGGGTAAATGAGCAGTTCTTC
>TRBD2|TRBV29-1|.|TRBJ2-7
CSVETRLAGGYEQYF
TGCAGCGTTGAAACAAGACTAGCGGGAGGATACGAGCAGTACTTC
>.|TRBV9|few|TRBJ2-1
CASSVGAEIGNEQFF
TGTGCCAGCAGCGTAGGAGCGGAGATCGGCAATGAGCAGTTCTTC
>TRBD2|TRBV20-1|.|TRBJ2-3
CSVLVGLAGGYRTDTQYF
TGCAGTGTGCTGGTGGGACTAGCGGGGGGGTACCGCACAGATACGCAGTATTTT
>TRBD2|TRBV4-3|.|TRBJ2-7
CASSQVIGRAHEQYF
TGCGCCAGCAGCCAAGTTATCGGGAGGGCCCACGAGCAGTACTTC
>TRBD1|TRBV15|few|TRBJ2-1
CATSRPQGAAYNEQFF
TGTGCCACCAGCCGACCCCAGGGGGCTGCCTACAATGAGCAGTTCTTC
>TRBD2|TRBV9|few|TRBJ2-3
CASSPNSGSTDTQYF
TGTGCCAGCAGCCCAAATAGCGGGAGCACAGATACGCAGTATTTT
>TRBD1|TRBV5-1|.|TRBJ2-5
CASSDGQGAPETQYF
TGCGCCAGCAGCGATGGACAGGGGGCACCGGAGACCCAGTACTTC
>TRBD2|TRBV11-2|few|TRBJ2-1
CASRKREGYNEQFF
TGTGCCAGCAGGAAGCGGGAGGGCTACAATGAGCAGTTCTTC
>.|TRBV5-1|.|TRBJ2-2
CASSLEAEGEVITGELFF
TGCGCCAGCAGCTTGGAGGCGGAGGGTGAAGTAATCACCGGGGAGCTGTTTTTT
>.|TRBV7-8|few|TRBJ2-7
CASSLAATSYEQYF
TGTGCCAGCAGCTTAGCCGCGACCTCCTACGAGCAGTACTTC
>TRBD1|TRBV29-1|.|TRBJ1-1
CSVRDSVNTEAFF
TGCAGCGTTCGGGACAGTGTGAACACTGAAGCTTTCTTT
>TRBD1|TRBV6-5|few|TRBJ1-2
CASRYPGTGYGYTF
TGTGCCAGCAGATACCCTGGGACAGGCTATGGCTACACCTTC
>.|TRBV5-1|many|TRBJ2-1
CASSPVRNEQFF
TGCGCCAGCAGTCCGGTACGGAATGAGCAGTTCTTC
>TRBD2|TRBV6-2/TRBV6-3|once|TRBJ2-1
CASRERGGNNEQFF
TGTGCCAGCAGGGAGCGGGGAGGAAACAATGAGCAGTTCTTC
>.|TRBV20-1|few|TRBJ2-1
CSARDVKLTRNEQFF
TGCAGTGCTAGAGATGTAAAACTTACTCGGAATGAGCAGTTCTTC
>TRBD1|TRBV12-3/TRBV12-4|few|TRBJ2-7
CASSTGTGGEQYF
TGTGCCAGCAGTACAGGGACAGGCGGCGAGCAGTACTTC
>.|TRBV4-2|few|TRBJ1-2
CASARTAYGYTF
TGTGCCAGCGCTCGGACGGCCTATGGCTACACCTTC
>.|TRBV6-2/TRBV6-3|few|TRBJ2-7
CASSSRFFAAGGSHEQYF
TGTGCCAGCAGTTCCCGATTTTTCGCGGCTGGGGGCTCCCACGAGCAGTACTTC
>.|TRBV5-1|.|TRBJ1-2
CASSYNWDNYGYTF
TGCGCCAGCAGCTACAACTGGGACAACTATGGCTACACCTTC
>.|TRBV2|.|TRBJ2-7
CAGTTGYEQYF
TGTGCCGGAACAACTGGCTACGAGCAGTACTTC
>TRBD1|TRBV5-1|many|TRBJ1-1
CASSLTGTGGNTEAFF
TGCGCCAGCAGCTTAACCGGGACAGGGGGGAACACTGAAGCTTTCTTT
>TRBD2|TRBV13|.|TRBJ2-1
CASSTTSGRAADEQFF
TGTGCCAGCAGCACTACTAGCGGGAGGGCCGCCGATGAGCAGTTCTTC
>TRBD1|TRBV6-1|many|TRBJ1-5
CASSQGGGQPQHF
TGTGCCAGCAGCCAGGGAGGGGGCCAGCCCCAGCATTTT
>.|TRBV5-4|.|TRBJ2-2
CASSLILTDPTGELFF
TGTGCCAGCAGCTTGATTCTTACGGACCCCACCGGGGAGCTGTTTTTT